This is a list of T cell receptor beta chains from one sample in a study of control samples from healthy donors and cancer patients. Libraries were prepared by immunoSEQ multiplex PCR; TCRdb keeps only in-frame clonotypes and omits some of them. The sample has 150,000 to 200,000 clones; 80% to 95% are singletons. The sample was blood. Source of these receptors: a man in his late teens or twenties in good health. CDR3s include the opening cysteine and the closing phenylalanine or tryptophan. A D gene is named only where the DNA matches it firmly. Rows give clone size only sometimes, using once, few, many, or a class for an expanded clone.

size,J,D,V,DNA,CDR3
-,TRBJ1-1,-,TRBV18,TGTGCCAGCTCACCACAAACAGCGAACACTGAAGCTTTCTTT,CASSPQTANTEAFF
-,TRBJ1-6,-,TRBV12-5,TGTGCTAGTGGTTTGGGGCAGAATAATTCACCCCTCCACTTT,CASGLGQNNSPLHF
-,TRBJ2-1,TRBD1,TRBV19,TGTGCCAGTAGTGTCCCGACAGGGGTCACCTACAATGAGCAGTTCTTC,CASSVPTGVTYNEQFF
-,TRBJ2-7,-,TRBV18,TGTGCCAGCTCACCATGGGGGGCGCGAAACGAGCAGTACTTC,CASSPWGARNEQYF
-,TRBJ2-1,-,TRBV11-3,TGTGCCAGCAGCTCCCCTCAGACAGGGAGGAATGAGCAGTTCTTC,CASSSPQTGRNEQFF
-,TRBJ2-7,TRBD1,TRBV6-4,TGTGCCAGCAGTGACCCGCCGCGGGTGGGAGCAAGAGCTCCTACGTGGGGACAGGGGGACTTC,CASSDPPRVGARAPTWGQGDF
-,TRBJ1-5,-,TRBV6-2/TRBV6-3,TGTGCCAGCAGTTACAATGGGGATAGCAATCAGCCCCAGCATTTT,CASSYNGDSNQPQHF
-,TRBJ1-5,TRBD1,TRBV2,TGTGCCAGCAGCCGGGACAGGGGGAGTCAGCCCCAGCATTTT,CASSRDRGSQPQHF
-,TRBJ1-2,TRBD1,TRBV4-1,TGCGCCAGCAGCCAAGAACCCGCGGCCTCCGGGACAGACCCCTATGGCTACACCTTC,CASSQEPAASGTDPYGYTF
-,TRBJ2-1,-,TRBV7-3,TGTGCCAGCAGCTTAGATGGCGATGAGCAGTTCTTC,CASSLDGDEQFF
-,TRBJ2-6,-,TRBV9,TGTGCCAGCAGCGTACTAGTTGGAGGGGCTGGGGCCAACGTCCTGACTTTC,CASSVLVGGAGANVLTF
-,TRBJ1-4,-,TRBV10-1,TGCGCCAGTTTAGATGTTGATGAAAAACTGTTTTTT,CASLDVDEKLFF
-,TRBJ1-6,-,TRBV2,TGTGCCAGCAGGGGAGGGGAGAATAATTCACCCCTCCACTTT,CASRGGENNSPLHF
-,TRBJ1-2,TRBD1,TRBV6-2/TRBV6-3,TGTGCCAGCAGCCCACCTAATTTTGACAGGGGAGGCTACACCTTC,CASSPPNFDRGGYTF
once,TRBJ2-7,-,TRBV14,TGTGCCAGCAGTTCTCTAGTTGAACTCTCGCTGCAGTACTTC,CASSSLVELSLQYF
-,TRBJ2-6,-,TRBV27,TGTGCCAGCAGTTTAGCCCACCAGGCTGGGGCCAACGTCCTGACTTTC,CASSLAHQAGANVLTF
-,TRBJ1-4,-,TRBV27,TGTGCCAGCAGTCAGGGGCCAGGGAGGTGGCGAAAAACTGTTTTT,CASSQGPGRWRKTVF
-,TRBJ1-6,-,TRBV29-1,TGCAGCGTCTCTTCCTCTCTGGATTCACCCCTCCACTTT,CSVSSSLDSPLHF
-,TRBJ2-2,-,TRBV10-3,TGTGCCATCAGTACAGGCGCGAACACCGGGGAGCTGTTTTTT,CAISTGANTGELFF
-,TRBJ1-4,-,TRBV9,TGTGCCAGCAGCGTAGGCACCGAGGGGGAAAAACTGTTTTTT,CASSVGTEGEKLFF
-,TRBJ1-5,TRBD1,TRBV4-2,TGTGCCAGCAGCACCGGACAGGGGTATCAGCCCCAGCATTTT,CASSTGQGYQPQHF
-,TRBJ2-2,TRBD1,TRBV14,TGTGCCAGCAGCCCCCCGGGCAGGGGGCAGACCGGGGAGCTGTTTTTT,CASSPPGRGQTGELFF
-,TRBJ2-2,TRBD2,TRBV6-5,TGTGCCAGCAGTCCCGGGACTAGTGGCACCGGGGAGCTGTTTTTT,CASSPGTSGTGELFF
-,TRBJ2-4,-,TRBV6-5,TGTGCCAGCAGTTCCCCCGACAGCGGAAACATTCAGTACTTC,CASSSPDSGNIQYF
-,TRBJ1-2,-,TRBV5-1,TGCGCCAGCAGCGAGGCGGGGACCTATGGCTACACCTTC,CASSEAGTYGYTF
-,TRBJ2-5,TRBD1,TRBV9,TGTGCCAGCAGCGTTGGGACAGGGACAGAGACCCAGTACTTC,CASSVGTGTETQYF
-,TRBJ2-5,-,TRBV13,TGTGCCAGCAGCTTAGGCCCCCTGAAAGAGACCCAGTACTTC,CASSLGPLKETQYF
-,TRBJ1-3,TRBD1,TRBV27,TGTGCCAGCAGCCGGACAGGGGGGAACACCATATATTTT,CASSRTGGNTIYF
-,TRBJ2-3,TRBD1,TRBV11-2,TGTGCCAGCAGAGTTAGTAGGGGGCTTGGTACAGATACGCAGTATTTT,CASRVSRGLGTDTQYF
-,TRBJ1-2,-,TRBV3-1/TRBV3-2,TGTGCCAGCAGCCAAGATTGGCCGGGGCAGCAGATCTATGGCTACACCTTC,CASSQDWPGQQIYGYTF
-,TRBJ2-1,-,TRBV18,TGTGCCAGCTCCCTAACAAGAGTCGGGTACAATGAGCAGTTCTTC,CASSLTRVGYNEQFF
-,TRBJ1-6,TRBD1,TRBV25-1,TGTGCCAGCAGGCAGGGGGCGGTCTATAATTCACCCCTCCACTTT,CASRQGAVYNSPLHF
-,TRBJ2-3,TRBD2,TRBV6-5,TGTGCCAGCGCCGGCTCGGGACTAATAAGTGATACGCAGTATTTT,CASAGSGLISDTQYF
-,TRBJ1-1,-,TRBV5-1,TGCGCCAGCAGCTTGGGAACTGAAGCTTTCTTT,CASSLGTEAFF
-,TRBJ2-7,-,TRBV29-1,TGCAGCGTTGAAGTGCTAGGCAGGGCCTACGAGCAGTACTTC,CSVEVLGRAYEQYF
few,TRBJ2-2,-,TRBV19,TGTGCCAGTAGTATAGGCTTCACGGCCGGGGAGCTGTTTTTT,CASSIGFTAGELFF
-,TRBJ1-1,TRBD1,TRBV19,TGTGCCAGTAGTCCCGACAGGGGAGGGAACACTGAAGCTTTCTTT,CASSPDRGGNTEAFF
-,TRBJ1-4,-,TRBV5-1,TGCGCCAGCAGCTTGCGAGGCAGGGGTGGCGAAAAACTGTTTTTT,CASSLRGRGGEKLFF
few,TRBJ1-5,-,TRBV19,TGTGCCAGTAGTCCCGTAAATGGTCAGCCCCAGCATTTT,CASSPVNGQPQHF
-,TRBJ2-5,TRBD1,TRBV15,TGTGCCACCAGCTCCATCGGACAGGGGGCCAAGACCCAGTACTTC,CATSSIGQGAKTQYF
few,TRBJ1-5,-,TRBV28,TGTGCCAGCAGCTTTCCCTCCATTAATCAGCCCCAGCATTTT,CASSFPSINQPQHF
-,TRBJ2-5,TRBD2,TRBV10-2,TGCGCCAGCAGTGGGATACTAGCGGGGGGGCCTGAGACCCAGTACTTC,CASSGILAGGPETQYF
-,TRBJ1-3,TRBD1,TRBV7-8,TGTGCCAGCAGCTTAGAGTCCCCAGGGACAGGGACTGGAAACACCATATATTTT,CASSLESPGTGTGNTIYF
-,TRBJ1-3,-,TRBV15,TGTGCCACCAGCAGAACGGACTTGAGGGACACCCCTGGAAACACCATATATTTT,CATSRTDLRDTPGNTIYF
-,TRBJ1-1,TRBD1,TRBV5-1,TGCGCCAGCAGTTGGGGGACAGGGATGAACACTGAAGCTTTCTTT,CASSWGTGMNTEAFF
-,TRBJ1-2,-,TRBV20-1,TGCAGTGCTTGGGGGGCAGATGGCTACACCTTC,CSAWGADGYTF